The clone carrying this TCR beta chain was seen only a few times. The length of the CDR3 is 15 residues. Trimming took off 4 bases at V and 4 bases at J, with 19 bases between the two ends. CDR1 is SQVTM and CDR2 is ANQGSEA in the germline V gene. The data were obtained in a study of regulatory T cells in long-lasting Graves disease. Relying on iRepertoire HTBI primers and Arm-PCR of CDR3 regions, the team built TCR beta libraries. MiXCR, run by TCRdb on the multiplex PCR reads, gives a single entry per CDR3 protein. The data hold a few hundred thousand distinct CDR3 sequences, with 20% to 25% observed a single time. Time point noted: persistent/refractory GD, antithyroid drugs over 5 years with positive TRAb. TCR sequences were obtained from RNA taken from PBMCs.

The receptor's source is a female donor with Graves disease. V gene TRBV29-1 combines with J gene TRBJ1-2, with a tentative D call TRBD1 (5 bases). The sequences come from peripheral blood mononuclear cells (PBMCs), collected when the disease was refractory, from a patient treated with antithyroid drugs. In DNA, the CDR3 is TGCAGCGTTGCCGAATTGGGGCTAACCTCCTATGGCTACACCTTC. Encoded protein: CSVAELGLTSYGYTF.